The source of this T cell receptor (beta chain) is a study of cytomegalovirus exposure and HLA in healthy donors. The ends were cut back, 2 bases at V and 2 bases at J, with 13 bases in the middle. The CDR3 runs to 16 residues. Germline V gene lookup returns CDR1 KGHSH and CDR2 LQKENI. Regarding the study as a whole: The study labeled roughly 160 TCR beta chains cytomegalovirus-associated.

Comments on this clone: Its antigen remains unidentified.

Method: immunoSEQ multiplex PCR; TCRdb's copy keeps in-frame clones and lacks some. The table lists over 200,000 clones, around 89% of them singletons. These donors were members of the approximately 110-subject validation cohort, a group separate from the approximately 670-subject first cohort. The TCR comes from a young woman in good health and CMV-seronegative. Sequences were obtained from PBMCs. The genes are TRBV18 and TRBJ1-5; no clear D gene. CDR3 DNA sequence: TGTGCCAGCTCACCAAGGGCGGGCGAGGGCAATCAGCCCCAGCATTTT. Translating it yields CASSPRAGEGNQPQHF.